This passage covers 26 T cell receptor beta chains from one sample sequenced in a study of T cells expressing NK-cell markers. One entry per CDR3 protein, without DNA, is what TCRdb gives after re-calling the 5' RACE reads. This table holds 400,000 to 550,000 distinct CDR3 sequences. Sequenced material: blood T cells: a sorted CD56 or NKG2C T cell subset, CD4+ or CD8+ T cells, or bulk PBMC T cells (not recorded which). These receptors were taken from a woman between 18 and 69 years old in good health.

The chain combines TRBV20-1 with TRBJ1-1; the D gene TCRdb calls, TRBD1, cannot be checked with no DNA. The CDR3 covers 14 residues. The V gene's germline CDR1 is DFQATT and CDR2 SNEGSKA (reference sequence). The CDR3 region is CSARTGSGNTEAFF.

This chain uses TRBV7-2 with TRBJ2-1; no DNA is available, so the TRBD1 call from TCRdb remains unchecked. The CDR3 is 11 amino acids. Germline assignment: CDR1 SGHTA and CDR2 FQGNSA. CDR3 in amino acids: CASSPLDEQFF.

This sequence joins TRBV20-1 and TRBJ1-5; the D gene TCRdb calls, TRBD1, cannot be checked with no DNA. Germline values: CDR1 DFQATT, CDR2 SNEGSKA (reference sequence). The CDR3 runs to 15 residues. CDR3 residues: CSAREGTGGNQPQHF.

The chain joins TRBV5-6 to TRBJ2-2; the D gene TCRdb calls, TRBD1, cannot be checked with no DNA. There are 16 residues in the CDR3. Germline V gene lookup returns CDR1 SGHDT and CDR2 YYEEEE. The CDR3 region is CASSWMRTANTGELFF.

V usage is TRBV12-3 or TRBV12-4 and J usage is TRBJ1-1; TCRdb lists TRBD1, though no DNA is available to test this call. CDR3 length: 13 amino acids. The CDR3 sequence is CASSLDEGTEAFF.

The rearrangement uses TRBV7-2 and TRBJ1-4; TCRdb picks TRBD1, but there is no DNA to check that call. The V gene's germline CDR1 is SGHTA and CDR2 FQGNSA. This CDR3 spans 13 amino acids. This CDR3 reads CASSLARAEKLFF. The full variable domain, its missing parts supplied by reference TRBV7-2 and TRBJ1-4, is GAGVSQSPSNKVTEKGKDVELRCDPISGHTALYWYRQSLGQGLEFLIYFQGNSAPDKSGLPSDRFSAERTGGSVSTLTIQRTQQEDSAVYLCASSLARAEKLFFGSGTQLSVL.

This chain links TRBV9 with TRBJ2-5; the TRBD2 assignment by TCRdb is unverifiable without DNA. Germline loops: CDR1 SGDLS, CDR2 YYNGEE. CDR3 size: 15 residues. The CDR3 reads CASSVGLAGGETQYF.

The chain uses TRBV11-2 and TRBJ1-1. There are 16 residues in the CDR3. Germline V gives CDR1 SGHAT, CDR2 FQNNGV. Here the CDR3 reads CASSLIKQLMNTEAFF.

J is TRBJ1-3 and V is TRBV7-2. CDR3 length: 15 amino acids. Germline CDR1 and CDR2: SGHTA and FQGNSA. CDR3 in amino acids: CASSLSPFSGNTIYF.

This sequence joins TRBV21-1 and TRBJ2-3; absent DNA, TCRdb's TRBD1 call cannot be checked. TRBV21-1 corresponds to a pseudogene. The CDR3 is made up of 15 amino acids. Here the CDR3 reads CASPPPTGKGDTQYF.

This chain connects TRBV6-2 or TRBV6-3 to TRBJ2-3; TCRdb outputs TRBD1, but without DNA this stays unchecked. The CDR3 runs to 14 residues. Germline values: CDR1 MNHEY, CDR2 SVGEGT. The CDR3 is CASGDRFTADTQYF.

CDR3 sequence: CASSLGARNTEAFF. This chain links TRBV5-4 with TRBJ1-1. Germline assignment: CDR1 SGHNT and CDR2 YYREEE (reference sequence). This CDR3 region has 14 residues.

The rearrangement uses TRBV25-1 and TRBJ2-5; TCRdb's D call of TRBD2 is untestable without DNA. There are 16 residues in the CDR3. Germline V gene sequence: CDR1 MGHDK, CDR2 SYGVNS. CDR3 region: CASSELYREGGETQYF.

This chain's CDR3 is CASSYSGSGVLEQYF. The J gene is TRBJ2-7, the V gene TRBV6-5; with no DNA, the TCRdb D assignment of TRBD2 cannot be verified. CDR1 MNHEY and CDR2 SVGAGI come from the germline V gene. The CDR3 covers 15 residues.

V usage is TRBV20-1 and J usage is TRBJ2-3; lacking DNA, the TRBD1 call made by TCRdb goes unchecked. Germline V gene data show CDR1 as DFQATT and CDR2 as SNEGSKA (reference sequence). The CDR3 sequence is 13 residues long. CDR3: CSARGLRGDTQYF.

The chain employs TRBV28 and TRBJ2-5. The CDR3 consists of 13 residues. Germline CDR1 and CDR2: MDHEN and SYDVKM. CDR3 protein: CASSFPNRETQYF.

Here the CDR3 reads CSARDWGWETQYF. The chain carries TRBV20-1 and TRBJ2-5; checking the TCRdb D call of TRBD1 is not possible without DNA. This CDR3 comprises 13 residues. Germline loops: CDR1 DFQATT, CDR2 SNEGSKA (reference sequence).

The V call is TRBV6-5, the J call TRBJ2-7; TCRdb's assignment of TRBD2 cannot be checked, as there is no DNA. Germline V gene data show CDR1 as MNHEY and CDR2 as SVGAGI. The CDR3 totals 16 residues. CDR3: CASSYSGTTASYEQYF.

The CDR3 loop is CASSARDRGFETQYF. The chain couples TRBV4-3 to TRBJ2-5; the D call of TRBD1 rests on TCRdb alone, since no DNA is present to check it. The CDR3 extends over 15 amino acids. Germline V gene sequence: CDR1 LGHNA, CDR2 YSLEER.

The chain is built from TRBV12-3 or TRBV12-4 and TRBJ1-1. The CDR3 consists of 14 residues. The chain's CDR3 is CASSFGELNTEAFF.

V usage is TRBV12-3 or TRBV12-4 and J usage is TRBJ2-3; TCRdb names TRBD2, which stays unverified in the absence of DNA. This CDR3 comprises 15 residues. The CDR3 sequence is CASSFAGSRADTQYF.

The chain has TRBV7-3 and TRBJ2-6; TCRdb indicates TRBD2, and absent DNA this call remains unverified. This CDR3 is 18 amino acids long. Germline lookup yields CDR1 SGHTA and CDR2 FQGTGA. The CDR3 region is CASSERAVTSSGANVLTF.

The chain couples TRBV20-1 to TRBJ1-4; TCRdb's D call of TRBD1 is untestable without DNA. CDR3 length: 17 amino acids. Per germline, CDR1 DFQATT and CDR2 SNEGSKA (reference sequence). CDR3 in amino acids: CSARLPRGARPGEKLFF.

The J gene is TRBJ2-3, the V gene TRBV20-1; the TCRdb D gene call, TRBD1, has no DNA to confirm it. The CDR3 totals 15 residues. Germline CDR1 reads DFQATT; CDR2 reads SNEGSKA (reference sequence). The CDR3 is CSARVLTPGTDTQYF.

The rearrangement uses TRBV12-3 or TRBV12-4 and TRBJ2-3; as DNA is missing, the TRBD2 call by TCRdb cannot be tested. The CDR3 is made up of 14 amino acids. The CDR3 reads CASTTREGRFTQYF.

The V and J genes are TRBV27 and TRBJ2-1; the TRBD2 assignment by TCRdb is unverifiable without DNA. Germline-derived CDR1 and CDR2 are MNHEY and SMNVEV (reference sequence). The CDR3 is made up of 14 amino acids. The chain's CDR3 is CASSLRLAGVEQFF.